Given below is one T cell receptor (beta chain) in context. Antigen: not known. Amplified TCR beta CDR3 regions came from RNA transcripts. First-round RT-PCR targeting the TCR CDR3 was performed with the HTBI primer set. MiXCR was run by TCRdb on the multiplex PCR reads, yielding one entry per CDR3 protein. The sample yields 450,000 to 700,000 distinct CDR3 sequences, 46% seen once. These data originate in a study of T cells in Graves' hyperthyroidism and ophthalmopathy. Study results and limitations: Classification by a 13 V-J model distinguished ophthalmopathy from stable hyperthyroidism.

Germline V gene sequence: CDR1 SGHRS, CDR2 YFSETQ. Trimming pared 7 bases from V and 0 bases from J, leaving 10 bases between. CDR3 length: 13 amino acids. The sample consisted of peripheral blood or thyroid tissue (not recorded which). This clonotype was sampled from an adult woman with Graves' disease, either hyperthyroidism or ophthalmopathy (not recorded which). The chain joins TRBV5-1 to TRBJ1-1; D remains ambiguous. CDR3: CASPPPMNTEAFF. CDR3 bases: TGCGCCAGCCCACCCCCCATGAACACTGAAGCTTTCTTT.